One and the same sample provided the 27 T cell receptor beta chains below, sequenced in a study of control samples from healthy donors and cancer patients. The repertoire was sequenced with immunoSEQ multiplex PCR; TCRdb's copy has only in-frame clones and lacks some. The sample carries 400,000 to 500,000 clones, 75% to 95% recorded once. The specimen sequenced was PBMCs. All receptors come from a man in his forties with head and neck cancer.

This chain links TRBV11-2 with TRBJ2-5, with 7 bases aligning to TRBD2. Germline V CDR1 and CDR2: SGHAT, FQNNGV. The CDR3 covers 14 residues. V gave up 4 bases and J gave up 7 bases; unmatched junction bases: 9. The CDR3: CASSSGGDAVTQYF. For the CDR3, the DNA is TGTGCCAGCAGCTCTGGGGGGGACGCGGTGACCCAGTACTTC.

The V gene is TRBV29-1, the J gene TRBJ1-1; possibly TRBD1 for D (5 bases). The CDR3 is 13 amino acids. Germline-derived CDR1 and CDR2 are SQVTM and ANQGSEA. Trimming pared 7 bases from V and 5 bases from J, leaving 17 bases between. In nucleotides, the CDR3 is TGCAGCGCCTTCAGGGTGGGCACAACTGAAGCTTTCTTT. Translation gives CSAFRVGTTEAFF.

This clone appeared a single time. CDR3 DNA sequence: TGTGCCAGCAGCCAAGAATTAATGGGCCAAAACTATGGCTACACCTTC. Translated: CASSQELMGQNYGYTF. The chain employs TRBV14 and TRBJ1-2; D uncertain. There are 16 residues in the CDR3. CDR1 is SGHDN and CDR2 is FVKESK in the germline V gene. The V end was cut by 0 bases, the J end by 2 bases, with 13 bases between.

The genes are TRBV28 and TRBJ2-1; unclear D gene. Germline V gene sequence: CDR1 MDHEN, CDR2 SYDVKM. V lost 8 bases and J lost 3, with 14 bases in between. The CDR3 loop spans 14 amino acids. In nucleotides, the CDR3 is TGTGCCAGCCTCCCGGGTTCCAGCTACAATGAGCAGTTCTTC. Residues: CASLPGSSYNEQFF.

The chain carries TRBV7-9 and TRBJ2-7; 12 bases align to TRBD2. V gave up 5 bases and J gave up 7 bases; unmatched junction bases: 12. This CDR3 region has 16 residues. In germline, CDR1 is SEHNR, CDR2 FQNEAQ (reference sequence). In DNA, the CDR3 is TGTGCCAGCAGCCAACTAGCGGGAGGTCCCAGGGGGGAGCAGTACTTC. Translating it yields CASSQLAGGPRGEQYF.

The chain is built from TRBV9 and TRBJ1-6; D is unresolved. The V and J ends lost 1 base and 7 bases respectively, with 12 bases between them. Germline CDR1 SGDLS, CDR2 YYNGEE. The CDR3 covers 15 residues. This chain's CDR3 is CASSVSPGSNSPLHF. CDR3 bases: TGTGCCAGCAGCGTATCCCCGGGGAGCAATTCACCCCTCCACTTT.

The V and J genes are TRBV14 and TRBJ2-7, with 10 bases aligning to TRBD1. CDR1 is SGHDN and CDR2 is FVKESK in the germline V gene. The CDR3 is made up of 16 amino acids. The trim removed 1 base at V and 6 bases at J, leaving 9 bases unmatched. CDR3 sequence (DNA): TGTGCCAGCAGCCAAGGATACGGGACAGGGGTGATCGAGCAGTACTTC. Encoded protein: CASSQGYGTGVIEQYF.

Here the CDR3 reads CASSPAVLSSYNEQFF. CDR3 sequence (DNA): TGTGCCAGCTCACCAGCGGTGCTGAGCTCCTACAATGAGCAGTTCTTC. The genes are TRBV18 and TRBJ2-1; D uncertain. Trimming cost V 2 bases and J 0 bases, with 11 bases left between them. From germline, CDR1 is KGHSH and CDR2 LQKENI. The CDR3 has 16 residues.

About this clone itself: As the CDR3 is not closed by the conserved phenylalanine or tryptophan, this likely results from a read error. Because the CDR3's place on the DNA is in doubt, the DNA is left out and the CDR3 is given as listed by TCRdb. This chain joins TRBV3-1 (or the pseudogene TRBV3-2) and TRBJ2-3; TRBD2 was called by the table and not checked on the DNA. Germline V gives CDR1 LGHDT, CDR2 YNNKEL (reference sequence). With termini counted, the CDR3 has 13 amino acids. The CDR3 sequence: CASSQGGGTSVFL.

V and J are TRBV23-1 and TRBJ1-1; D call uncertain. TRBV23-1 belongs to the ORF category, with a function that is uncertain. The CDR3 totals 15 residues. V lost 1 base, J lost 5 bases, and 14 bases lay in between. The CDR3 is CASSQWEERMTEAFF. In nucleotides, the CDR3 is TGCGCCAGCAGTCAATGGGAGGAAAGGATGACTGAAGCTTTCTTT.

The CDR3 sequence is CASSVATRGGTEAFF. CDR3 nucleotide sequence: TGTGCCAGCAGCGTAGCTACTCGTGGGGGAACTGAAGCTTTCTTT. This chain joins TRBV9 and TRBJ1-1; D is possibly TRBD1 (5 bases). The length of the CDR3 is 15 residues. Germline CDR1 and CDR2: SGDLS and YYNGEE. The V gene lost 0 bases and the J gene lost 5 bases, with 14 bases spanning the gap.

The chain has TRBV27 and TRBJ1-5; D call uncertain. Germline values: CDR1 MNHEY, CDR2 SMNVEV (reference sequence). Trimming stripped 0 bases from V and 6 bases from J, with 6 bases between. The CDR3 has 13 residues. The CDR3 loop reads CASSLSGFQPQHF. The CDR3 DNA reads as TGTGCCAGCAGTTTATCGGGCTTTCAGCCCCAGCATTTT.

The chain is built from TRBV28 and TRBJ1-5; perhaps TRBD1 as D (5 bases). V lost 2 bases and J lost 5, with 10 bases in between. The CDR3 runs to 14 residues. Germline CDR1 MDHEN, CDR2 SYDVKM. The CDR3 DNA sequence: TGTGCCAGCAGTTTACAGGGTAATCATCAGCCCCAGCATTTT. This encodes CASSLQGNHQPQHF.

The rearrangement links TRBV30 to TRBJ1-3; 8 nucleotides align to TRBD1. V shed 1 base and J 1 base; nucleotides not matched to a gene: 6. Germline CDR1 GTSNPN, CDR2 SVGIG (reference sequence). The CDR3 runs to 16 residues. CDR3 residues: CAWSAGGYRSGNTIYF. Written as DNA, the CDR3 is TGTGCCTGGAGTGCAGGGGGCTATAGGTCTGGAAACACCATATATTTT.

The chain has TRBV28 and TRBJ1-2, with D unresolved. The CDR3 extends over 13 amino acids. Germline V gives CDR1 MDHEN, CDR2 SYDVKM. Trimming took off 10 bases at V and 2 bases at J, with 14 bases between the two ends. CDR3 amino acids: CATHSPLNYGYTF. The CDR3 DNA follows: TGTGCCACCCATTCGCCGTTGAACTATGGCTACACCTTC.

This chain joins TRBV6-6 and TRBJ1-2; D remains ambiguous. The length of the CDR3 is 14 residues. The V gene lost 0 bases and the J gene lost 3 bases, with 8 bases spanning the gap. Germline V gene lookup returns CDR1 MNHNY and CDR2 SVGAGI (reference sequence). The CDR3, as DNA: TGTGCCAGCAGTTACTCGAGCGATGACTATGGCTACACCTTC. Protein: CASSYSSDDYGYTF.

The chain combines TRBV6-2 or TRBV6-3 with TRBJ2-7, with 8 bases fitting TRBD1. Germline values: CDR1 MNHEY, CDR2 SVGEGT. The CDR3 contains 15 residues. Unmatched junction bases numbered 7, after V lost 2 bases and J lost 4 bases. The CDR3 spells CASSYEDRGSYEQYF. The CDR3 DNA reads TGTGCCAGCAGTTACGAAGACAGGGGTTCGTACGAGCAGTACTTC.

V usage is TRBV28 and J usage is TRBJ2-3; D may be TRBD1 (6 bases). Deletions cut 10 bases from V and 4 bases from J, with 12 bases between. Germline CDR1 is MDHEN and CDR2 is SYDVKM. The CDR3 contains 12 residues. CDR3: CAIQGNPDTQYF. The CDR3 coding sequence is TGTGCCATACAGGGAAACCCAGATACGCAGTATTTT.

Turning to this clone: Other DNA sequences in this specimen translate into the identical CDR3. The chain is built from TRBV15 and TRBJ1-3, with a weak D call TRBD1 (5 bases). The CDR3 has 15 residues. Trimming stripped 0 bases from V and 3 bases from J, with 9 bases between. Germline CDR1 reads LNHNV; CDR2 reads YYDKDF (reference sequence). CDR3 amino acids: CATSRDQGDGNTIYF. CDR3 sequence (DNA): TGTGCCACCAGCAGAGACCAGGGAGATGGAAACACCATATATTTT. The entire variable domain, with the rest obtained from reference TRBV15 and TRBJ1-3, is as follows: DAMVIQNPRYQVTQFGKPVTLSCSQTLNHNVMYWYQQKSSQAPKLLFHYYDKDFNNEADTPDNFQSRRPNTSFCFLDIRSPGLGDTAMYLCATSRDQGDGNTIYFGEGSWLTVV.

V and J are TRBV3-1 (or the pseudogene TRBV3-2) and TRBJ2-1; the match to TRBD2 covers 7 bases. V lost 8 bases and J lost 3; bases outside the gene matches: 7. CDR3 length: 14 residues. Germline V gives CDR1 LGHDT, CDR2 YNNKEL (reference sequence). CDR3 nucleotide sequence: TGTGCCAGCGGGGCGGGAGACGTCTACAATGAGCAGTTCTTC. Residues: CASGAGDVYNEQFF.

J is TRBJ2-3 and V is TRBV7-2; no clear D gene. The germline CDR1 and CDR2 sequences are SGHTA and FQGNSA. V lost 1 base, J lost 6 bases, and 8 bases lay in between. This CDR3 is built from 13 residues. CDR3 sequence: CASSLEVTDTQYF. The DNA of the CDR3 is TGTGCCAGCAGCTTAGAAGTAACCGATACGCAGTATTTT.

The chain employs TRBV30 and TRBJ1-2; TRBD1 is a possible D gene (5 bases). The germline V and J ends were trimmed by 2 bases and 6 bases, with 10 bases remaining between them. In germline, CDR1 is GTSNPN, CDR2 SVGIG (reference sequence). This CDR3 has 12 amino acids. In DNA, the CDR3 is TGTGCCTGGAGTAGGCCAGGGAATGGCTACACCTTC. This encodes CAWSRPGNGYTF.

The chain combines TRBV27 with TRBJ1-3, with 9 bases matching TRBD1. The CDR3 has 15 residues. V lost 5 bases to trimming and J lost 3 bases; unmatched junction nucleotides: 5. Germline lookup yields CDR1 MNHEY and CDR2 SMNVEV (reference sequence). The DNA for the CDR3 is TGTGCCAGCAGTCCCGGGACAGGGCTTGGAAACACCATATATTTT. As protein: CASSPGTGLGNTIYF.

V is TRBV7-3 and J is TRBJ2-7; 10 bases are a match to TRBD1. The CDR3 is made up of 13 amino acids. Trimming at V came to 5 bases and at J to 5 bases, leaving 3 bases not matched to a gene. Germline lookup yields CDR1 SGHTA and CDR2 FQGTGA. The CDR3 region is CASSQGQGHEQYF. The CDR3 nucleotides are TGTGCCAGCAGCCAGGGACAGGGGCACGAGCAGTACTTC.

The rearrangement uses TRBV3-1 (or the pseudogene TRBV3-2) and TRBJ1-4, with TRBD1 matching 10 bases. The germline V gene has CDR1 LGHDT and CDR2 YNNKEL (reference sequence). CDR3 length: 13 amino acids. The junction had 4 bases not matched to a gene; V was cut back by 2 bases and J by 13 bases. In DNA form, the CDR3 reads TGTGCCAGCAGCCAATTCCGGGACAGGGGACTGTTTTTT. It codes for CASSQFRDRGLFF.

The chain employs TRBV6-2 or TRBV6-3 and TRBJ1-5, with 7 bases fitting TRBD1. Germline values: CDR1 MNHEY, CDR2 SVGEGT. Unmatched junction bases numbered 7, after V lost 0 bases and J lost 2 bases. The CDR3 consists of 17 residues. The CDR3 sequence is CASSYSWGQGGNQPQHF. The CDR3 DNA follows: TGTGCCAGCAGTTACTCTTGGGGGCAGGGGGGCAATCAGCCCCAGCATTTT.

This chain links TRBV27 with TRBJ2-3; no firm D call. The ends were cut back, 7 bases at V and 9 bases at J, with 17 bases in the middle. Per germline, CDR1 MNHEY and CDR2 SMNVEV (reference sequence). The CDR3 totals 13 residues. CDR3 coding DNA: TGTGCCAGCATTTCCCCGAGATCGGCAACGCAGTATTTT. Translating it yields CASISPRSATQYF.